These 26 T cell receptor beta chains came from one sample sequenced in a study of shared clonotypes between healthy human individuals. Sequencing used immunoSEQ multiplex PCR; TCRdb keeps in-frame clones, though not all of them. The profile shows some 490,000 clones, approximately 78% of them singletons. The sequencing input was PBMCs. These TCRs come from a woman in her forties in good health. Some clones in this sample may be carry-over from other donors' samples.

CDR3 coding DNA: TGTGCCAGCAGCCAAGACGCTAGCGGGGCCTACGAGCAGTACTTC. Its translation is CASSQDASGAYEQYF. The J gene is TRBJ2-7, the V gene TRBV14, with 9 bases aligning to TRBD2. Germline V CDR1 and CDR2: SGHDN, FVKESK. This CDR3 spans 15 amino acids. V shed 0 bases, J shed 2 bases, and the junction held 2 bases outside the gene matches.

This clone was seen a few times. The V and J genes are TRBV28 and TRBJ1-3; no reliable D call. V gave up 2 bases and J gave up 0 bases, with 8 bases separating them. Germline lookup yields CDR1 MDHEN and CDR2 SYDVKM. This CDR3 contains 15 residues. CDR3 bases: TGTGCCAGCAGTTTAACACTAGGCTCTGGAAACACCATATATTTT. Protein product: CASSLTLGSGNTIYF. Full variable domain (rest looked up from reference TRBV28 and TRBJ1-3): DVKVTQSSRYLVKRTGEKVFLECVQDMDHENMFWYRQDPGLGLRLIYFSYDVKMKEKGDIPEGYSVSREKKERFSLILESASTNQTSMYLCASSLTLGSGNTIYFGEGSWLTVV.

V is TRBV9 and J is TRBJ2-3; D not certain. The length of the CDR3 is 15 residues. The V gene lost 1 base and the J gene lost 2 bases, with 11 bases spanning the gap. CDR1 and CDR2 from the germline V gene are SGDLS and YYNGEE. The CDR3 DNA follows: TGTGCCAGCAGCGTACACGGACGGACCACAGATACGCAGTATTTT. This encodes CASSVHGRTTDTQYF.

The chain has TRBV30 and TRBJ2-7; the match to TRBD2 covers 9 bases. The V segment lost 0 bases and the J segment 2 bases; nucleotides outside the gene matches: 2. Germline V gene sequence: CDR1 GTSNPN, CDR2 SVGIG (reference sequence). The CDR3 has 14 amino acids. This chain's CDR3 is CAWSVRGRAYEQYF. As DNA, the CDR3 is TGTGCCTGGAGTGTACGCGGGAGGGCCTACGAGCAGTACTTC.

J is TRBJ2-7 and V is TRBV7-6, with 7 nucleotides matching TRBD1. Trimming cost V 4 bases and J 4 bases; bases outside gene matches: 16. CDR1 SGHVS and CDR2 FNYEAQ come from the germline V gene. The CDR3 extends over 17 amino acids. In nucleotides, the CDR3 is TGTGCCAGCAGCTCACAGGGGCTACCCGTCGCGGGTTACGAGCAGTACTTC. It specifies CASSSQGLPVAGYEQYF. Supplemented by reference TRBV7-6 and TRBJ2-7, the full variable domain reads GAGVSQSPRYKVTKRGQDVALRCDPISGHVSLYWYRQALGQGPEFLTYFNYEAQQDKSGLPNDRFSAERPEGSISTLTIQRTEQRDSAMYRCASSSQGLPVAGYEQYFGPGTRLTVT.

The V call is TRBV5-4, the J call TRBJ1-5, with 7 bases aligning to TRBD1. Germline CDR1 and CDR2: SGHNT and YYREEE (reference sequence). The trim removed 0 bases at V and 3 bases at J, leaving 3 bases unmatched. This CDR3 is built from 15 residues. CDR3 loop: CASSLDRGPNQPQHF. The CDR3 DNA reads TGTGCCAGCAGCTTGGACAGGGGCCCCAATCAGCCCCAGCATTTT.

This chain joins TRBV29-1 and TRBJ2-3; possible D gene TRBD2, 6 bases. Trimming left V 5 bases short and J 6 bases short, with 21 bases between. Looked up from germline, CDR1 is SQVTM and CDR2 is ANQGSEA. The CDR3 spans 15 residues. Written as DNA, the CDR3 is TGCAGCGTTCCCCCCATGGCGGGACCGGGGGATACGCAGTATTTT. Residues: CSVPPMAGPGDTQYF.

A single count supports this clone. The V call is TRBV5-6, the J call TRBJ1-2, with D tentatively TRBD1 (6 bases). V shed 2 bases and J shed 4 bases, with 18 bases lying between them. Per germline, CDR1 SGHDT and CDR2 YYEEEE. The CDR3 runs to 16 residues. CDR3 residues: CASSFLSSGGFYGYTF. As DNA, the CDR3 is TGTGCCAGCAGCTTCCTAAGTTCCGGGGGCTTCTATGGCTACACCTTC. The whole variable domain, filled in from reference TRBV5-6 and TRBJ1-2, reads DAGVTQSPTHLIKTRGQQVTLRCSPKSGHDTVSWYQQALGQGPQFIFQYYEEEERQRGNFPDRFSGHQFPNYSSELNVNALLLGDSALYLCASSFLSSGGFYGYTFGSGTRLTVV.

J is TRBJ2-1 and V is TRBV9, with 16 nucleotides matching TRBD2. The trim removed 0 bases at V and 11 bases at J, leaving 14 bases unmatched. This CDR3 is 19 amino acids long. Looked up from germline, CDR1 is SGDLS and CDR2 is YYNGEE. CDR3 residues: CASSVGGTSGRAGGWKQFF. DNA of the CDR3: TGTGCCAGCAGCGTAGGTGGGACTAGCGGGAGGGCCGGGGGATGGAAGCAGTTCTTC.

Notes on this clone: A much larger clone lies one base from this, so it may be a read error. The CDR3 DNA reads as TGCGCCAGCAGCACCAGACTAGAGGGGAATGAGCAGTTCTTC. This codes for CASSTRLEGNEQFF. The chain couples TRBV5-1 to TRBJ2-1; weak D call: TRBD2 (6 bases). CDR3 size: 14 residues. V lost 4 bases and J lost 7, with 15 bases in between. Per germline, CDR1 SGHRS and CDR2 YFSETQ. The entire variable domain, with the rest obtained from reference TRBV5-1 and TRBJ2-1, is as follows: KAGVTQTPRYLIKTRGQQVTLSCSPISGHRSVSWYQQTPGQGLQFLFEYFSETQRNKGNFPGRFSGRQFSNSRSEMNVSTLELGDSALYLCASSTRLEGNEQFFGPGTRLTVL.

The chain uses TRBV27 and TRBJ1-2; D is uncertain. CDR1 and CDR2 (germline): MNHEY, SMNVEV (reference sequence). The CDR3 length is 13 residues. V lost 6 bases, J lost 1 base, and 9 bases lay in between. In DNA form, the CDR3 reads TGTGCCAGCAGCCTGGACGGTAACTATGGCTACACCTTC. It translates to CASSLDGNYGYTF.

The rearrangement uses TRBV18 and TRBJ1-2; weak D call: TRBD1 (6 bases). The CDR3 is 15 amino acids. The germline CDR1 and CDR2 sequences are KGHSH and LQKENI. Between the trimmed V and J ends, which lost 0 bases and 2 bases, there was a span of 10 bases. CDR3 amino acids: CASSPPGGKNYGYTF. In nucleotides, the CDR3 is TGTGCCAGCTCACCACCCGGGGGCAAGAACTATGGCTACACCTTC.

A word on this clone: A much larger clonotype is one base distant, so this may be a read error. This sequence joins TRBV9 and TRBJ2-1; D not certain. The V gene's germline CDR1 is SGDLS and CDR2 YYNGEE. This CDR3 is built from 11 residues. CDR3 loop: CASSSFNEQFF. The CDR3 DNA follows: TGTGCCAGCAGCTCCTTCAATGAGCAGTTCTTC. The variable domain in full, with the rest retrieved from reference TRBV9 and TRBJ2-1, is DSGVTQTPKHLITATGQRVTLRCSPRSGDLSVYWYQQSLDQGLQFLIQYYNGEERAKGNILERFSAQQFPDLHSELNLSSLELGDSALYFCASSSFNEQFFGPGTRLTVL.

CDR3: CASSGSLGLISDEQFF. CDR3 DNA: TGTGCCAGCAGTGGTTCTCTAGGTCTTATATCCGATGAGCAGTTCTTC. J is TRBJ2-1 and V is TRBV2; D not resolved. V lost 4 bases and J 8 bases, leaving 21 bases between the germline ends. Germline loops: CDR1 SNHLY, CDR2 FYNNEI. The CDR3 loop spans 16 amino acids.

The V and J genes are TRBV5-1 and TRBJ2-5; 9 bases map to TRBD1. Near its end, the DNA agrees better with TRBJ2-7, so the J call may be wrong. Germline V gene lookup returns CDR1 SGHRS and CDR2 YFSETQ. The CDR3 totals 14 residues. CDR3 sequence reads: CASSPGQGTHEQYF. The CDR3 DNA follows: TGCGCCAGCAGCCCCGGACAGGGGACCCACGAGCAGTACTTC.

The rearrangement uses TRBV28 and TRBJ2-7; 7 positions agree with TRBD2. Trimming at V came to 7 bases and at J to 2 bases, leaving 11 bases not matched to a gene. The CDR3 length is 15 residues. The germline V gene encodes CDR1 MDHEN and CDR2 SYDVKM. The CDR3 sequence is CASTPLAGAPYEQYF. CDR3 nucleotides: TGTGCCAGCACTCCACTCGCGGGAGCCCCCTACGAGCAGTACTTC.

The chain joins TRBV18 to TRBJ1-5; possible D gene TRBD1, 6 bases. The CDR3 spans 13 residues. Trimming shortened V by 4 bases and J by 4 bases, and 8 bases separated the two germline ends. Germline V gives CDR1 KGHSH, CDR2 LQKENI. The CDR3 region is CASSQDRNQPQHF. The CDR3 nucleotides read TGTGCCAGCTCACAGGACAGAAATCAGCCCCAGCATTTT.

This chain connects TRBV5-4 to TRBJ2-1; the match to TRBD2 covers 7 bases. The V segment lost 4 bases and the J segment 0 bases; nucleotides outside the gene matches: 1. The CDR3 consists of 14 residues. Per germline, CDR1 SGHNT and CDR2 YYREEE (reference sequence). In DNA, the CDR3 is TGTGCCAGCAGCCGGGAGGCCTCCTACAATGAGCAGTTCTTC. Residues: CASSREASYNEQFF.

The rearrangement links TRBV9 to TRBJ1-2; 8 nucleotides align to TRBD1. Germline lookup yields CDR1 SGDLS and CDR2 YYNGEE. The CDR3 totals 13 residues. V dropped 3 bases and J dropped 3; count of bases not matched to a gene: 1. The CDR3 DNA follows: TGTGCCAGCAGCGCGACAGGGGACTATGGCTACACCTTC. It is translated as CASSATGDYGYTF.

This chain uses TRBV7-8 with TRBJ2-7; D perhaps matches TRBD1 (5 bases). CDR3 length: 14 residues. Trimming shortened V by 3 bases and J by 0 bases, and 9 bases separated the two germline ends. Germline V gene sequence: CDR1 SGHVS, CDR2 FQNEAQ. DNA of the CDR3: TGTGCCAGCAGCTTTCAGGACAACTCCTACGAGCAGTACTTC. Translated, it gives CASSFQDNSYEQYF.

CDR3 in DNA: TGCGCCAGCAGCACGGGGACAGGCGACTATGGCTACACCTTC. Translated: CASSTGTGDYGYTF. The V and J genes are TRBV5-1 and TRBJ1-2; 8 bases map to TRBD1. CDR3 size: 14 residues. V lost 4 bases to trimming and J lost 3 bases; unmatched junction nucleotides: 5. Looked up from germline, CDR1 is SGHRS and CDR2 is YFSETQ.

CDR3 sequence: CASSVHTGTTEAFF. The DNA of the CDR3 is TGTGCCAGCAGCGTCCACACAGGGACCACTGAAGCTTTCTTT. This chain joins TRBV9 and TRBJ1-1; D is perhaps TRBD1 (6 bases). In germline, CDR1 is SGDLS, CDR2 YYNGEE. V shed 2 bases and J shed 4 bases, with 12 bases lying between them. CDR3 length: 14 amino acids. Complete variable domain (other parts from reference TRBV9 and TRBJ1-1): DSGVTQTPKHLITATGQRVTLRCSPRSGDLSVYWYQQSLDQGLQFLIQYYNGEERAKGNILERFSAQQFPDLHSELNLSSLELGDSALYFCASSVHTGTTEAFFGQGTRLTVV.

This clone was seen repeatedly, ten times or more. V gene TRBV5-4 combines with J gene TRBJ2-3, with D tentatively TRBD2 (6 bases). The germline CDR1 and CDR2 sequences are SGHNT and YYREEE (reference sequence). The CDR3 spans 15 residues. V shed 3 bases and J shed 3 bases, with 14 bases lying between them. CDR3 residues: CASSSPWGRTDTQYF. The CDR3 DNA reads TGTGCCAGCAGCTCTCCTTGGGGGAGGACAGATACGCAGTATTTT.

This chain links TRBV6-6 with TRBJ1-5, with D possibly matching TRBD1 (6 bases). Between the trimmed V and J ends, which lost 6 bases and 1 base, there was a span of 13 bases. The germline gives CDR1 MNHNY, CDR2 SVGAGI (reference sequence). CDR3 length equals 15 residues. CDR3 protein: CASRMTGESNQPQHF. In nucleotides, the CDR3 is TGTGCCAGCAGGATGACAGGCGAGAGCAATCAGCCCCAGCATTTT.

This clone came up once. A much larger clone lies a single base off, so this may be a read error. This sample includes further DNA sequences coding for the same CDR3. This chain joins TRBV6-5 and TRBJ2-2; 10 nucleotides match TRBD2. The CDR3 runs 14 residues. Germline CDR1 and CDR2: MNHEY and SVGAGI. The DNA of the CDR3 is TGCGCCAGCAGTGATCTAGCGGGGGCGAGGGAGCTGTTTTTT. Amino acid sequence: CASSDLAGARELFF.

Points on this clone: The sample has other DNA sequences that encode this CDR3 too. The CDR3 coding sequence is TGTGCCAGCAGCCTCGGGATTAACAATGAGCAGTTCTTC. Translated: CASSLGINNEQFF. V usage is TRBV7-9 and J usage is TRBJ2-1; D may be TRBD2 (5 bases). Looked up from germline, CDR1 is SEHNR and CDR2 is FQNEAQ (reference sequence). The ends were cut back, 5 bases at V and 5 bases at J, with 10 bases in the middle. The CDR3 spans 13 residues.